This is a list of T cell receptor beta chains from one sample in a study of B cell selection in AIRE deficiency. The repertoire was sequenced with immunoSEQ multiplex PCR; TCRdb's copy has only in-frame clones and lacks some. Here the sample spans roughly 24,000 clones, about 92% being singletons. The sample consisted of CD4+CD25+ Tregs sorted from PBMCs. Receptors were obtained from a human donor in good health. Both conserved end residues are part of each CDR3. D genes are given only for firm matches. Some rows have no size entry. The others give once, few or many, or a class for an expanded clone.

TRBD1 | TRBJ1-2 | TRBV5-4 | 15 | . | CASSYPGGNAIGYTF | TGTGCCAGCAGCTACCCAGGGGGCAATGCGATTGGCTACACCTTC
. | TRBJ2-2 | TRBV11-3 | 13 | . | CATLGVNTGELFF | TGTGCTACCTTAGGTGTTAACACCGGGGAGCTGTTTTTT
TRBD2 | TRBJ2-1 | TRBV7-3 | 15 | once | CASSLPGLAGNEQFF | TGTGCCAGCAGCTTACCGGGACTAGCGGGCAATGAGCAGTTCTTC
. | TRBJ2-7 | TRBV5-1 | 15 | . | CASSLAVGITYEQYF | TGCGCCAGCAGCTTGGCCGTCGGCATCACCTACGAGCAGTACTTC
TRBD1 | TRBJ1-1 | TRBV5-1 | 18 | . | CASSLFAGDTGGRTEAFF | TGCGCCAGCAGCTTGTTCGCAGGTGATACAGGGGGCCGCACTGAAGCTTTCTTT
. | TRBJ2-7 | TRBV19 | 15 | . | CASSTSSDGRYEQYF | TGTGCCAGTAGTACCTCGAGTGACGGACGCTACGAGCAGTACTTC
TRBD2 | TRBJ2-2 | TRBV10-3 | 17 | once | CAISDLAGGSNTGELFF | TGTGCCATCAGTGACCTAGCGGGGGGATCTAACACCGGGGAGCTGTTTTTT
TRBD2 | TRBJ2-3 | TRBV19 | 16 | . | CASSTPRLASTDTQYF | TGTGCCAGTAGTACCCCCCGACTAGCGAGCACAGATACGCAGTATTTT
. | TRBJ1-1 | TRBV6-5 | 14 | . | CASSYSIFGGGAFF | TGTGCCAGCAGTTACTCGATATTTGGGGGGGGTGCTTTCTTT
. | TRBJ1-5 | TRBV5-4 | 14 | . | CASSLGGINQPQHF | TGTGCCAGCAGCTTGGGCGGCATCAATCAGCCCCAGCATTTT
. | TRBJ2-7 | TRBV14 | 13 | . | CASSQSRSPEQYF | TGTGCCAGCAGCCAGTCTAGGAGCCCCGAGCAGTACTTC
. | TRBJ1-2 | TRBV5-5 | 16 | . | CASSLGVLDSIYGYTF | TGTGCCAGCAGCTTGGGGGTTCTGGACAGCATCTATGGCTACACCTTC
. | TRBJ1-6 | TRBV6-1 | 14 | . | CASSESRNNSPLHF | TGTGCCAGCAGTGAGAGCAGAAATAATTCACCCCTCCACTTT
. | TRBJ2-3 | TRBV27 | 15 | . | CASSLGGYPTDTQYF | TGTGCCAGCAGTTTAGGCGGATACCCGACAGATACGCAGTATTTT
. | TRBJ2-2 | TRBV19 | 13 | . | CASSTFITGELFF | TGTGCCAGTAGTACCTTTATCACCGGGGAGCTGTTTTTT
. | TRBJ1-1 | TRBV6-6 | 14 | . | CASSFSGVVTEAFF | TGTGCCAGCAGTTTCTCGGGGGTAGTTACTGAAGCTTTCTTT
. | TRBJ2-6 | TRBV6-1 | 14 | . | CASSGFLGANVLTF | TGTGCCAGCAGTGGGTTCCTTGGGGCCAACGTCCTGACTTTC
. | TRBJ1-1 | TRBV18 | 13 | . | CASSPLQNTEAFF | TGTGCCAGCTCACCATTACAGAACACTGAAGCTTTCTTT
. | TRBJ1-6 | TRBV18 | 15 | . | CASSPMRGGNSPLHF | TGTGCCAGCTCACCAATGCGCGGTGGTAATTCACCCCTCCACTTT
. | TRBJ1-5 | TRBV25-1 | 14 | . | CASSERDSGQPQHF | TGTGCCAGCAGTGAACGGGACTCGGGACAGCCCCAGCATTTT
. | TRBJ2-3 | TRBV5-6 | 16 | . | CASSLPQTKRTDTQYF | TGTGCCAGCAGCTTGCCCCAGACTAAAAGGACAGATACGCAGTATTTT
. | TRBJ2-3 | TRBV5-6 | 13 | . | CASSRDGTDTQYF | TGTGCCAGCAGCCGGGACGGCACAGATACGCAGTATTTT
TRBD1 | TRBJ2-7 | TRBV2 | 14 | . | CASLWGQGPYEQYF | TGTGCCAGCTTGTGGGGACAGGGGCCTTACGAGCAGTACTTC
. | TRBJ1-1 | TRBV7-9 | 14 | . | CASSLEGVGGESFF | TGTGCCAGCAGCTTAGAGGGGGTGGGTGGTGAATCTTTCTTT
. | TRBJ1-1 | TRBV19 | 13 | . | CASSIEVNTEAFF | TGTGCCAGTAGTATAGAGGTGAACACTGAAGCTTTCTTT
. | TRBJ2-5 | TRBV9 | 14 | . | CASSAERVVETQYF | TGTGCCAGCAGCGCCGAAAGGGTTGTAGAGACCCAGTACTTC
TRBD2 | TRBJ2-5 | TRBV7-2 | 17 | . | CASSLALGLAGRETQYF | TGTGCCAGCAGCTTAGCCTTGGGACTAGCGGGGCGAGAGACCCAGTACTTC
. | TRBJ2-1 | TRBV5-1 | 13 | once | CASSLSQGNEQFF | TGCGCCAGCAGCTTGTCTCAGGGGAATGAGCAGTTCTTC
. | TRBJ2-7 | TRBV7-8 | 17 | . | CASSLRSGSLGAYEQYF | TGTGCCAGCAGCTTAAGGTCCGGCTCGCTCGGGGCATACGAGCAGTACTTC
TRBD1 | TRBJ2-7 | TRBV5-4 | 15 | . | CASSLGLTGGNEQYF | TGTGCCAGCAGCTTGGGTCTGACAGGGGGCAACGAGCAGTACTTC
TRBD2 | TRBJ2-1 | TRBV19 | 17 | . | CASRLGLAGGLDNEQFF | TGTGCCAGTAGGCTGGGACTAGCGGGGGGGCTGGACAATGAGCAGTTCTTC
. | TRBJ2-1 | TRBV6-5 | 14 | . | CASSQLTPYNEQFF | TGTGCCAGCAGCCAGCTCACCCCCTACAATGAGCAGTTCTTC
. | TRBJ1-6 | TRBV2 | 13 | . | CASSETVNSPLHF | TGTGCCAGCAGTGAGACAGTTAATTCACCCCTCCACTTT
TRBD1 | TRBJ2-7 | TRBV12-5 | 15 | . | CASARQGASSYEQYF | TGTGCTAGTGCTAGACAGGGGGCGAGCTCCTACGAGCAGTACTTC
. | TRBJ1-2 | TRBV5-1 | 15 | . | CASSLEGGPNYGYTF | TGCGCCAGCAGCTTGGAGGGGGGCCCTAACTATGGCTACACCTTC
. | TRBJ2-5 | TRBV7-3 | 13 | . | CASSLERGETQYF | TGTGCCAGCAGCCTTGAAAGGGGGGAGACCCAGTACTTC
. | TRBJ1-1 | TRBV5-1 | 16 | . | CASSLAVGPVNTEAFF | TGCGCCAGCAGCTTGGCCGTGGGGCCAGTTAACACTGAAGCTTTCTTT
. | TRBJ2-7 | TRBV28 | 15 | . | CASSFRGGLSYEQYF | TGTGCCAGCAGTTTTCGGGGTGGCCTTTCCTACGAGCAGTACTTC
TRBD1 | TRBJ1-1 | TRBV5-1 | 15 | . | CASSLLTGGRTEAFF | TGCGCCAGCAGCTTACTCACAGGGGGCAGGACTGAAGCTTTCTTT
. | TRBJ1-4 | TRBV2 | 13 | . | CAAKRDGGEKLFF | TGTGCCGCTAAACGGGACGGCGGGGAAAAACTGTTTTTT
. | TRBJ1-5 | TRBV12-5 | 17 | . | CASGSRPPLHSNQPQHF | TGTGCTAGTGGTTCCCGGCCGCCACTACATAGCAATCAGCCCCAGCATTTT
. | TRBJ1-6 | TRBV27 | 15 | few | CASRTWTVNNSPLHF | TGTGCCAGCCGTACTTGGACAGTTAATAATTCACCCCTCCACTTT
TRBD1 | TRBJ2-3 | TRBV27 | 15 | . | CASSPGTGGSDTQYF | TGTGCCAGCAGTCCCGGGACAGGGGGCTCAGATACGCAGTATTTT
. | TRBJ1-4 | TRBV2 | 11 | . | CASRQAEKLFF | TGTGCCAGCCGACAGGCTGAAAAACTGTTTTTT
TRBD1 | TRBJ1-4 | TRBV27 | 13 | once | CASGTATNEKLFF | TGTGCCAGCGGGACAGCAACTAATGAAAAACTGTTTTTT
. | TRBJ2-7 | TRBV7-8 | 15 | . | CASSSAVGVTVEQYF | TGTGCCAGCAGCTCTGCTGTGGGGGTGACGGTAGAGCAGTACTTC
TRBD1 | TRBJ1-2 | TRBV11-2 | 13 | . | CASSYYDRVGYTF | TGTGCCAGCAGCTACTATGACAGGGTCGGCTACACCTTC
. | TRBJ1-1 | TRBV28 | 13 | . | CASSGPRATEAFF | TGTGCCAGCAGTGGCCCCCGTGCGACCGAAGCTTTCTTT